A selection of T cell receptor beta chains follows, all from one sample in a study of blood T cell repertoires in COVID-19. The method was immunoSEQ multiplex PCR; TCRdb's version includes in-frame clones alone and lacks a portion of them. The table shows fewer than 300,000 clones, with around 90% occurring only once. Sample: peripheral blood. These receptors all stem from a man aged 18 to 30 with active or convalescent COVID-19. The CDR3 runs from the conserved cysteine through the conserved F or W. The D gene is left open where the match is weak. Some rows mark clone size as missing; the rest say once, few, many or name a class of expanded clone.

. TRBD2 TRBJ2-3 TRBV7-9 CASSPVVASGGAVDTQYF TGTGCCAGCAGCCCCGTGGTGGCTAGCGGGGGGGCTGTAGATACGCAGTATTTT
few . TRBJ2-1 TRBV7-9 CASSLAPPEQFF TGTGCCAGCAGCTTAGCCCCTCCTGAGCAGTTCTTC
. . TRBJ1-1 TRBV5-1 CASSLGEVGSEAFF TGCGCCAGCAGCTTGGGGGAGGTTGGGAGTGAAGCTTTCTTT
. TRBD1 TRBJ1-6 TRBV11-2 CASSLNGDRLDSPLHF TGTGCCAGCAGCTTAAATGGGGACAGGTTGGACTCACCCCTCCACTTT
. TRBD1 TRBJ1-2 TRBV9 CASSTDDRDRGPGYTF TGTGCCAGCAGCACGGACGACCGGGACAGGGGGCCTGGCTACACCTTC
. TRBD2 TRBJ2-2 TRBV9 CASGVVGGSNTGELFF TGTGCCAGCGGCGTAGTCGGGGGGTCGAACACCGGGGAGCTGTTTTTT
. TRBD1 TRBJ2-3 TRBV19 CASSPGTGVRTDTQYF TGTGCCAGTAGTCCGGGGACAGGGGTCCGCACAGATACGCAGTATTTT
. . TRBJ2-3 TRBV9 CASSQQGGEDTQYF TGTGCCAGCAGCCAACAGGGCGGAGAAGATACGCAGTATTTT
once . TRBJ2-3 TRBV6-5 CASRVLGLSTDTQYF TGTGCCAGCAGGGTACTAGGACTGAGCACAGATACGCAGTATTTT
once TRBD1 TRBJ1-6 TRBV19 CASSMARQGGSPLHF TGTGCCAGTAGTATGGCCCGACAGGGAGGTTCACCCCTCCACTTT
. . TRBJ1-6 TRBV6-5 CASRGWGQNSPLHF TGTGCCAGCCGGGGTTGGGGGCAGAATTCACCCCTCCACTTT
once TRBD1 TRBJ2-7 TRBV27 CASSYRTGYEQYF TGTGCCAGCAGTTACCGGACAGGCTACGAGCAGTACTTC
. TRBD1 TRBJ1-2 TRBV5-6 CASSFPDRVKANYGYTF TGTGCCAGCAGCTTTCCGGACAGGGTGAAAGCTAACTATGGCTACACCTTC
. TRBD2 TRBJ2-7 TRBV6-5 CASSYSWLAENYEQYF TGTGCCAGCAGTTACTCCTGGCTAGCGGAGAACTACGAGCAGTACTTC
. TRBD1 TRBJ1-6 TRBV14 CASSQESDRESSYNSPLHF TGTGCCAGCAGCCAAGAATCGGACAGGGAGAGCTCCTATAATTCACCCCTCCACTTT
. TRBD2 TRBJ2-5 TRBV5-1 CASSLEASGGIGTQYF TGCGCCAGCAGCTTGGAAGCTAGCGGGGGAATCGGGACCCAGTACTTC
. . TRBJ1-2 TRBV6-5 CASSTDPNGGYTF TGTGCCAGCAGTACCGATCCCAACGGGGGCTACACCTTC
. . TRBJ1-1 TRBV12-3/TRBV12-4 CASSLGRNTEAFF TGTGCCAGCAGTTTAGGCAGAAACACTGAAGCTTTCTTT
. TRBD1 TRBJ1-3 TRBV6-6 CVSRGQTGNTIYF TGTGTCAGCAGGGGACAGACTGGAAACACCATATATTTT
. TRBD1 TRBJ1-1 TRBV5-1 CASSMDRYTEAFF TGCGCCAGCAGCATGGACAGGTACACTGAAGCTTTCTTT
. TRBD2 TRBJ2-5 TRBV25-1 CASSGAGETQYF TGTGCCAGCAGTGGAGCGGGGGAGACCCAGTACTTC
. . TRBJ1-6 TRBV6-6 CASNSGGFSPLHF TGTGCCAGCAACTCTGGGGGGTTTTCACCCCTCCACTTT
. . TRBJ1-1 TRBV29-1 CSAHSGGPLNTEAFF TGCAGCGCCCACAGCGGGGGGCCTCTGAACACTGAAGCTTTCTTT
. . TRBJ1-1 TRBV7-9 CATIPRGNEAFF TGTGCCACCATACCAAGGGGGAATGAAGCTTTTTTT
. . TRBJ1-6 TRBV4-1 CASRLEVTLRSSPLHF TGCGCCAGCAGACTGGAGGTGACATTACGGAGTTCACCCCTCCACTTT
. . TRBJ2-4 TRBV9 CASSQQGYGIQYF TGTGCCAGCAGCCAGCAGGGTTACGGCATTCAGTACTTC
. . TRBJ1-4 TRBV6-2/TRBV6-3 CASSPGSTNEKLFF TGTGCCAGCAGTCCGGGTTCAACTAATGAAAAACTGTTTTTT
. TRBD1 TRBJ1-2 TRBV15 CATSRAYLGRRDRGWGYTF TGTGCCACCAGCAGAGCGTATCTAGGTCGGCGGGACAGGGGTTGGGGCTACACCTTC
once . TRBJ1-6 TRBV9 CASSGTDAYSPLHF TGTGCCAGCAGCGGGACAGACGCTTATTCACCCCTCCACTTT
. TRBD2 TRBJ2-3 TRBV5-4 CASSSGAGGITDTQYF TGTGCCAGCTCCTCCGGGGCGGGGGGCATCACAGATACGCAGTATTTT
. TRBD2 TRBJ2-7 TRBV7-9 CASSSSGVGEQYF TGTGCCAGCAGCTCCAGCGGGGTAGGCGAGCAGTACTTC
. TRBD1 TRBJ1-1 TRBV18 CASSPVGQGNTEAFF TGTGCCAGCTCACCCGTAGGACAGGGGAACACTGAAGCTTTCTTT
. . TRBJ1-2 TRBV4-3 CASSQGHSLNYGYTF TGCGCCAGCAGCCAAGGTCACTCGTTAAACTATGGCTACACCTTC
. TRBD2 TRBJ2-5 TRBV7-2 CASSRGVQETQYF TGTGCCAGCAGCCGGGGGGTCCAAGAGACCCAGTACTTC
. . TRBJ2-2 TRBV5-1 CASSLIRGRNTGELFF TGCGCCAGCAGCTTGATCAGAGGTCGGAACACCGGGGAGCTGTTTTTT